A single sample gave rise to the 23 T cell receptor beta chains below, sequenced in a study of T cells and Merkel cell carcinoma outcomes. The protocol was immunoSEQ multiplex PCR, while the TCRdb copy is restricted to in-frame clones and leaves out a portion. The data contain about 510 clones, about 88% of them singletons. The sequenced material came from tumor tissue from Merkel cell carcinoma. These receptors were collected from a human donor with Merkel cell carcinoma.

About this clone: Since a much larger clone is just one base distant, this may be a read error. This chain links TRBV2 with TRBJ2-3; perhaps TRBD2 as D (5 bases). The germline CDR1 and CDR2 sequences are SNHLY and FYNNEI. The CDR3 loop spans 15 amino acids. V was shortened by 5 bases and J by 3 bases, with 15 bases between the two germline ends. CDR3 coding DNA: TGTGCCAGCAGTAAAGAAGGAAGACTAACAGATACGCAGTATTTT. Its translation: CASSKEGRLTDTQYF.

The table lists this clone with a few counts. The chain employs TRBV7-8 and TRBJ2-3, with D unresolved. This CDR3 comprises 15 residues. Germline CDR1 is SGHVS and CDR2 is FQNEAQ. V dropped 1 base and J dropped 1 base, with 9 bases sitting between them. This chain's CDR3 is CASSLEDERTDTQYF. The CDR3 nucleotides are TGTGCCAGCAGCTTAGAGGACGAACGCACAGATACGCAGTATTTT.

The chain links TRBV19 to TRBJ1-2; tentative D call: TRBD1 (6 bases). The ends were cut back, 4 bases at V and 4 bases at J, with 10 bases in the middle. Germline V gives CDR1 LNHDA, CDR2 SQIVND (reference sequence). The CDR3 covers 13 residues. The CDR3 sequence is CASSRQEAYGYTF. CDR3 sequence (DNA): TGTGCCAGTAGTAGACAGGAGGCCTATGGCTACACCTTC. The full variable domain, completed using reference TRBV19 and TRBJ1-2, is DGGITQSPKYLFRKEGQNVTLSCEQNLNHDAMYWYRQDPGQGLRLIYYSQIVNDFQKGDIAEGYSVSREKKESFPLTVTSAQKNPTAFYLCASSRQEAYGYTFGSGTRLTVV.

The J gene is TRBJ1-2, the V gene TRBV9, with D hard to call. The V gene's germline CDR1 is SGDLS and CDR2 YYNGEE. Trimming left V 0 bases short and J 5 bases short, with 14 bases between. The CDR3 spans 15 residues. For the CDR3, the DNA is TGTGCCAGCAGCGTAGCCGAAGATCCTGGTTATGGCTACACCTTC. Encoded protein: CASSVAEDPGYGYTF.

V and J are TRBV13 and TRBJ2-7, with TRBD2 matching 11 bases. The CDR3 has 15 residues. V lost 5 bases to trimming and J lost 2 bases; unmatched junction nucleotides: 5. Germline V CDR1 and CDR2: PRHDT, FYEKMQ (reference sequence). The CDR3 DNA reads TGTGCCAGCAGCGCCATAGCGGGAGGGGCCTACGAGCAGTACTTC. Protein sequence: CASSAIAGGAYEQYF.

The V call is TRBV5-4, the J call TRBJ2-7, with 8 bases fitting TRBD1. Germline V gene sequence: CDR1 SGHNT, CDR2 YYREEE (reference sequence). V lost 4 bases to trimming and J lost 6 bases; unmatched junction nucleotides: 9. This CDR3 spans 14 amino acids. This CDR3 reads CASSQEDRGREQYF. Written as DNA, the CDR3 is TGTGCCAGCAGCCAGGAAGACAGGGGACGCGAGCAGTACTTC.

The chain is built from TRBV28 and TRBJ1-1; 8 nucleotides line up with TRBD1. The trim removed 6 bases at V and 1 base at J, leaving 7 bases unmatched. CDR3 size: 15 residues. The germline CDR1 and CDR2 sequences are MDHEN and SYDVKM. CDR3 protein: CASRSHGTGNTEAFF. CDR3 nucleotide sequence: TGTGCCAGCAGATCACACGGGACAGGGAACACTGAAGCTTTCTTT.

The CDR3 nucleotides are TGTGCCAGCAGTTACCTAAACGTGGATGAGCAGTTCTTC. Its translation: CASSYLNVDEQFF. The V call is TRBV6-6, the J call TRBJ2-1; D remains unclear. This CDR3 is built from 13 residues. CDR1 and CDR2 (germline): MNHNY, SVGAGI (reference sequence). Between the trimmed V and J ends, which lost 2 bases and 8 bases, there was a span of 10 bases.

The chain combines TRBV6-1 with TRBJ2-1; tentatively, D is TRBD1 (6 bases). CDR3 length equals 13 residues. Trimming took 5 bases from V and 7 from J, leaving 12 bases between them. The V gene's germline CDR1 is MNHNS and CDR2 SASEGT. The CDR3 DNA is TGTGCCAGCAGTCCAGGGGTCGTGAATGAGCAGTTCTTC. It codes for CASSPGVVNEQFF.

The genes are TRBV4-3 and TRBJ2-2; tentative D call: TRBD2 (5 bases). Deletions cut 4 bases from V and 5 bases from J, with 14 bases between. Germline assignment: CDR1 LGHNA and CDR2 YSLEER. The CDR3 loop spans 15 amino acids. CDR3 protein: CASSRGLSLTGELFF. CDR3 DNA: TGCGCCAGCAGCCGCGGACTGTCCCTGACCGGGGAGCTGTTTTTT.

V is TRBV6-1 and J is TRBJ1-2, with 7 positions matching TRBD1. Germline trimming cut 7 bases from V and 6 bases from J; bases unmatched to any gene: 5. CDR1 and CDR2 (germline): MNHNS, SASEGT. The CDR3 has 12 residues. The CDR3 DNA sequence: TGTGCCAGCACACGACAGGGAAATGGCTACACCTTC. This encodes CASTRQGNGYTF.

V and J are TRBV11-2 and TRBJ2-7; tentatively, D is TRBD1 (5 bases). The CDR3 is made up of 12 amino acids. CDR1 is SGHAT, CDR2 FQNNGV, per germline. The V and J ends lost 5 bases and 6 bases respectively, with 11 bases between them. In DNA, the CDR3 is TGTGCCAGCAGCCCTTCGACAGCCGAGCAGTACTTC. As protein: CASSPSTAEQYF.

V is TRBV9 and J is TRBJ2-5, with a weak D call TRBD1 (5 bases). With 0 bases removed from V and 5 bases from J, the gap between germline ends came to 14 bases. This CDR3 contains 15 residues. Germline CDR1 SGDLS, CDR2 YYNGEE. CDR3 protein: CASSVAQGRWETQYF. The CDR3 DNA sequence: TGTGCCAGCAGCGTAGCGCAGGGTCGCTGGGAGACCCAGTACTTC.

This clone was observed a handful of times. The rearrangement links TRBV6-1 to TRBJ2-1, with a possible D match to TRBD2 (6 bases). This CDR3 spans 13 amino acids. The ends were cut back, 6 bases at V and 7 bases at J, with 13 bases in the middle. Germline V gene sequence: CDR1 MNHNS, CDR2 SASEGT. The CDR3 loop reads CASRWLAHNEQFF. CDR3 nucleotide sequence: TGTGCCAGCAGGTGGCTAGCGCATAATGAGCAGTTCTTC.

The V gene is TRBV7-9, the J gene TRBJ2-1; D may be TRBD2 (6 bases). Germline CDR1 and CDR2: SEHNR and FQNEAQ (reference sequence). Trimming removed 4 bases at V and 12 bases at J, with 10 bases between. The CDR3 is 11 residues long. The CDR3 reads CASSSGEAQFF. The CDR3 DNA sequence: TGTGCCAGCAGCTCGGGAGAAGCGCAGTTCTTC.

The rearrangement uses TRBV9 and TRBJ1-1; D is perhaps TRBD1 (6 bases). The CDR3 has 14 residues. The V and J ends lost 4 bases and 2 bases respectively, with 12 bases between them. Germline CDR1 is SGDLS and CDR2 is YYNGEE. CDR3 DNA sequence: TGTGCCAGCAGCCCCGAGGGGGATAACACTGAAGCTTTCTTT. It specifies CASSPEGDNTEAFF. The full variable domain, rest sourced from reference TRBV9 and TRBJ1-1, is DSGVTQTPKHLITATGQRVTLRCSPRSGDLSVYWYQQSLDQGLQFLIQYYNGEERAKGNILERFSAQQFPDLHSELNLSSLELGDSALYFCASSPEGDNTEAFFGQGTRLTVV.

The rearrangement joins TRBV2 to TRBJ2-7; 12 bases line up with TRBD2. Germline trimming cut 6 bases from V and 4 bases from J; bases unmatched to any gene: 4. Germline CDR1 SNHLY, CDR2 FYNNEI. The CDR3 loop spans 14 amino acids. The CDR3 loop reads CASRMTSGGYEQYF. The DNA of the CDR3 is TGTGCCAGCAGGATGACTAGCGGGGGATACGAGCAGTACTTC.

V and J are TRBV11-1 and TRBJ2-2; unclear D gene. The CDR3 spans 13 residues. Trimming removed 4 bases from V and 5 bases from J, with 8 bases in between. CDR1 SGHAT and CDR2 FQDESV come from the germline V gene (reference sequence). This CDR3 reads CASSSRVTGELFF. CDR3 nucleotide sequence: TGTGCCAGCAGCTCACGGGTGACCGGGGAGCTGTTTTTT.

The CDR3 bases are TGCGCCAGCATCTCCGGGACAGGATATACGGATACGCAGTATTTT. Translation: CASISGTGYTDTQYF. V gene TRBV5-1 combines with J gene TRBJ2-3; 8 bases agree with TRBD1. The junction had 12 bases not matched to a gene; V was cut back by 6 bases and J by 6 bases. Germline loops: CDR1 SGHRS, CDR2 YFSETQ. The CDR3 spans 15 residues. Full variable domain (outside the CDR3, taken from reference TRBV5-1 and TRBJ2-3): KAGVTQTPRYLIKTRGQQVTLSCSPISGHRSVSWYQQTPGQGLQFLFEYFSETQRNKGNFPGRFSGRQFSNSRSEMNVSTLELGDSALYLCASISGTGYTDTQYFGPGTRLTVL.

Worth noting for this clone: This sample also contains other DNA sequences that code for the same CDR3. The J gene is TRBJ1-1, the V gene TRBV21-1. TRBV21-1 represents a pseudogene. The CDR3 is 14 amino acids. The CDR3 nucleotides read TGTGCCGGGGGGGCCGGGACAGACAACACTGAAGCTTTCTTT. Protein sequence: CAGGAGTDNTEAFF.

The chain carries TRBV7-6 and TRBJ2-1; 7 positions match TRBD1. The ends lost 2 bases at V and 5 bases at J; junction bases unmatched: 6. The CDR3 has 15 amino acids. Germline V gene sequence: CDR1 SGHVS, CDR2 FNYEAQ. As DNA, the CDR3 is TGTGCCAGCAGCTTATCTGGGACAGCGGACAATGAGCAGTTCTTC. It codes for CASSLSGTADNEQFF.

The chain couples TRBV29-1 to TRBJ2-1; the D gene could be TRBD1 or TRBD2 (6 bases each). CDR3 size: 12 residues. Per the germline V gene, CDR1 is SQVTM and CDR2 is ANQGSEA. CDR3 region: CSPRRGRNEQFF. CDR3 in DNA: TGCAGTCCCCGCCGGGGGCGGAATGAGCAGTTCTTC.

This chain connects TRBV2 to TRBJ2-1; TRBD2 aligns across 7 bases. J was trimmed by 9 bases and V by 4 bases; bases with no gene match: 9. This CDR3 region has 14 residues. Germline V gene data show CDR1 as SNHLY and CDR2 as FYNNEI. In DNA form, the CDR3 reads TGTGCCAGCAGTGCTAGCGGCCCGATCGGTGAGCAGTTCTTC. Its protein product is CASSASGPIGEQFF.